This TCR beta chain originates from a study of blood T cells in healthy people across ages. Whole-study results and caveats: Diversity estimates drawn from one million T cells were deemed underestimates.

Together with a sample-barcoded 5' primer, a J-beta primer mix was included in a second PCR lasting about 6 to 12 cycles. Each of the samples gave a minimum of 2.5 million paired-end reads that contained CDR3. TCRdb itself ran the 5' RACE reads through MiXCR, one entry per CDR3 protein. The sample contains about 1.8 million distinct CDR3 sequences, about 50% of which appear only once. About this clonotype: What it binds is not known.

This CDR3 comprises 14 residues. Per germline, CDR1 SGHAT and CDR2 FQNNGV. The V gene lost 10 bases and the J gene lost 0 bases, with 14 bases spanning the gap. The sequence came from a woman aged 40-49 years in good health. The rearrangement joins TRBV11-2 to TRBJ2-3; a weak D match, TRBD2 (5 bases). Sequencing was carried out using blood. CDR3 DNA: TGTGCCATCCTCCGGGAAGGGAGCACAGATACGCAGTATTTT. This translates into CAILREGSTDTQYF. Together with reference TRBV11-2 and TRBJ2-3, the CDR3 gives the full variable domain: EAGVAQSPRYKIIEKRQSVAFWCNPISGHATLYWYQQILGQGPKLLIQFQNNGVVDDSQLPKDRFSAERLKGVDSTLKIQPAKLEDSAVYLCAILREGSTDTQYFGPGTRLTVL.